This TCR beta chain came from a study of T cell responses to AZD1222 COVID-19 vaccine (dated by TCRdb to about 2021). A note on the overall study: A total of 230 or so trial participants underwent TCR sequencing, of whom around 200 received two doses of AZD1222 and approximately 25 received two doses of the MenACWY control vaccine. Trial participants were enrolled by age into subgroups of 18-55, 56-69 and 70-plus years, and around 140, 26 and 57 TCR-sequenced participants, respectively, were included in these subgroups. The paper as a whole reports these results and caveats: Participants were mostly white British, with more females than males. The authors suggested clonal diversity may have been underestimated. The whole spike protein was spanned by vaccine-associated CD4 TCRs, and dominant responses were seen in regions 160-218 and 743-854. Epitopes outside the regions mutated in the B.1.351 and B.1.1.7 variants were reportedly recognized by nearly half of the unique spike-specific TCRs. The 56-69-year group was small, and its depth increase did not reach significance, likely because of low power. Because no day 14 peak-response samples were available, repertoires were characterized only after the peak T cell response. Only six AZD1222 recipients were SARS-CoV-2 seropositive at baseline, limiting conclusions about previously exposed vaccinees. After two AZD1222 doses, spike-specific TCR breadth and depth were significantly higher than at day 0 and than in MenACWY recipients.

The CDR3 regions of human TCRbeta chains were subjected to immunosequencing. The paper's processing steps were these. Repertoire TCRs were checked for matches against a reference library of SARS-CoV-2-specific TCRs that had been generated using the MIRA antigen-specificity platform. Breadth was defined as the fraction of unique TCRs that were SARS-CoV-2-associated, and depth was defined as the fraction of total T cells that were SARS-CoV-2-associated. Each spike-specific TCR was assigned to its reactive spike region and to a CD4 or CD8 class using the MIRA data. Log10-transformed breadth and depth values were compared by one-way ANOVA with Sidak's multiple comparisons tests. TCRdb re-hosts the immuneACCESS table, in-frame sequences only. Its copies lack some clones; in the studies checked, an unresolved V gene accounts for under half of them, and the cause for the rest is not known. V and J calls and clone size follow that table, whereas D and trimming were derived from the DNA. Recorded for this sample are 150,000 to 200,000 clones; 88% of them occurred a single time. Roughly a quarter of the sample goes to the ten largest clones.

For this clone: Its recognized antigen is unknown. No base-level quality is on record; no much larger clone is a single base apart. Other DNA sequences in the sample encode the same CDR3.

Sample time point, as interpreted from the label and publication: about 28 days (+/-7) after the second vaccine dose. AZD1222 recipients with second doses at about 4 weeks or about 12 weeks were pooled, because spike-specific TCR depth and breadth did not differ between schedules. The vaccinee samples were drawn from two UK trials, COV001 and COV002, one of which was a single-blind randomized controlled phase 2/3 trial testing AZD1222 (ChAdOx1 nCoV-19) in healthy adults. For TCRbeta chain sequencing, PBMC samples were collected from trial participants at day 0 and at day 28 after the second dose. Sequences were derived from peripheral blood, sampled 28 days after the second AZD1222 dose. This TCR derives from an adult who received the AZD1222 COVID-19 vaccine.

Here the CDR3 is given as CASSPTGTVNQPQHF. The DNA sequence reads TGTGCCAGCAGCCCTACCGGGACAGTGAATCAGCCCCAGCATTTT. The chain joins TRBV7-8 to TRBJ1-5, and 7 junctional nucleotides match TRBD1. The CDR3 spans 15 residues, from the cysteine through the phenylalanine. Only the CDR3 DNA is retained, 45 bases long and in frame from the first base. Ends trimmed: V by 5 bases, J by 4 bases; bases unmatched to a gene: 8. The germline V gene specifies SGHVS as CDR1 and FQNEAQ as CDR2.